The present T cell receptor beta chain was sequenced within a study of blood T cell repertoires in COVID-19. At the level of the study: PBMCs, B-cell-depleted T cells, or T cells were the source of the cDNA or gDNA that made up the material.

V was shortened by 4 bases and J by 6 bases, with 12 bases between the two germline ends. Per germline, CDR1 SGHNT and CDR2 YENEEA. The CDR3 consists of 13 residues. As handled by the study authors: Amplification with reference gene primers provided the estimates of nucleated cell counts. The method was immunoSEQ multiplex PCR; TCRdb's version includes in-frame clones alone and lacks a portion of them. That table furnishes V, J and clone size, whereas the DNA furnished D and trimming. This sample has about 150,000 clones, with 80% to 90% found just once. This sequence originates from a woman aged 45-60 years with acute or convalescent COVID-19. Input material: peripheral blood. This chain links TRBV11-3 with TRBJ1-1, with a tentative D call TRBD1 (6 bases). CDR3: CASSWGAGAEAFF. For the CDR3, the DNA is TGTGCCAGCAGCTGGGGGGCGGGGGCTGAAGCTTTCTTT.